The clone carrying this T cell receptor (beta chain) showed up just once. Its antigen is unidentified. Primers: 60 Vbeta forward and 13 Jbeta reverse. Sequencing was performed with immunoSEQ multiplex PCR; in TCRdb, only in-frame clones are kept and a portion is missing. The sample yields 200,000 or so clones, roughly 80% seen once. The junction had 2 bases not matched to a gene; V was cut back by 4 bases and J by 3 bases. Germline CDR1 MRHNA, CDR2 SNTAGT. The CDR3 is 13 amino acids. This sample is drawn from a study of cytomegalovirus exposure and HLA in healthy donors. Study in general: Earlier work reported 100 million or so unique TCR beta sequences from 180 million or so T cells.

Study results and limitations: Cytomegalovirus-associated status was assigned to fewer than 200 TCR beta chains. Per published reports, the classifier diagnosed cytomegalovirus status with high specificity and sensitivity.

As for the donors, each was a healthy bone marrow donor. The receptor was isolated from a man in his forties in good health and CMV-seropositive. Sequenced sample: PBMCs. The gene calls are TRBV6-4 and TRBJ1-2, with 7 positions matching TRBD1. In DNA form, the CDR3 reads TGTGCCAGCAGTGCCACAGGGGACTATGGCTACACCTTC. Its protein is CASSATGDYGYTF.